This note documents a single T cell receptor beta chain sequence. This specimen comes from a study of CD8 T cells in Susac syndrome. CDR3 length: 16 residues. V was pared by 0 bases and J by 3 bases, with 11 bases between. CDR1 is LGHDT and CDR2 is YNNKEL in the germline V gene (reference sequence). An input of about 0.5 to 1 ug of RNA was subjected to reverse transcription using random hexamers. TCRdb re-called the immunoSEQ multiplex PCR reads with MiXCR, one entry per CDR3 protein. The table has 200,000 to 250,000 distinct CDR3 sequences, 80% to 95% seen once. The source of this sequence is a human donor with multiple sclerosis. The V call is TRBV3-1, the J call TRBJ2-2; D possibly matches TRBD1 or TRBD2 (5 bases each). The specimen was CD4+ T cells from PBMCs. This chain's CDR3 is CASSQDRGTHTGELFF. For the CDR3, the DNA is TGTGCCAGCAGCCAAGATCGGGGCACCCACACCGGGGAGCTGTTTTTT.